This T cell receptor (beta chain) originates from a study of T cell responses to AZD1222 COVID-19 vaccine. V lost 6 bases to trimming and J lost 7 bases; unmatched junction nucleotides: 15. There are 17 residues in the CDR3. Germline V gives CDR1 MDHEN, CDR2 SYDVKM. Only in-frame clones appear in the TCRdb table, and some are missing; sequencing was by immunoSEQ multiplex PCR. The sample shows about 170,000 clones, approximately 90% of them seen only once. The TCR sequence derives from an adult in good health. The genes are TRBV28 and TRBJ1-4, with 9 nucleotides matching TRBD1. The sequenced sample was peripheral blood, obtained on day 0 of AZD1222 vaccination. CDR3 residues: CASRGGTGHRGGEKLFF. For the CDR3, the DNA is TGTGCCAGCAGGGGTGGGACAGGGCACCGGGGAGGTGAAAAACTGTTTTTT.